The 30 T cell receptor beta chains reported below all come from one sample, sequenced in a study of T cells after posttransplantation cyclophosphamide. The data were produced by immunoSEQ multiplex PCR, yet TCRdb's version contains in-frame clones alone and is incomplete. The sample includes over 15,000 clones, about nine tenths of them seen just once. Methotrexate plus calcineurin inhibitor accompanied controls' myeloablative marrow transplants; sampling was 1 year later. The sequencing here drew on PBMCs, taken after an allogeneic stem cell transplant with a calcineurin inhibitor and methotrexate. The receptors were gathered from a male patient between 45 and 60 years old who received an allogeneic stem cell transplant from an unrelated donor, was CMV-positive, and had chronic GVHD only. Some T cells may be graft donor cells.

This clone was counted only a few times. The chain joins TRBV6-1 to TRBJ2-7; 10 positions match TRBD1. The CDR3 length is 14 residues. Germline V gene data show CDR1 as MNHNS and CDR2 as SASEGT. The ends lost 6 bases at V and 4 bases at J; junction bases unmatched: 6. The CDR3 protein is CASRLGQGGYEQYF. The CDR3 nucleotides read TGTGCCAGCAGACTTGGACAGGGGGGGTACGAGCAGTACTTC.

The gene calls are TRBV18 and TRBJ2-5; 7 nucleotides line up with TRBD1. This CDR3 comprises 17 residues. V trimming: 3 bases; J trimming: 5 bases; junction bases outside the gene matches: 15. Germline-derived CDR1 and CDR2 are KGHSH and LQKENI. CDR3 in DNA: TGTGCCAGCTCACCTAAAGAGTGGGCAGGGGGTTTGGAGACCCAGTACTTC. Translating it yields CASSPKEWAGGLETQYF. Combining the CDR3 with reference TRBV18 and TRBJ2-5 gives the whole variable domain NAGVMQNPRHLVRRRGQEARLRCSPMKGHSHVYWYRQLPEEGLKFMVYLQKENIIDESGMPKERFSAEFPKEGPSILRIQQVVRGDSAAYFCASSPKEWAGGLETQYFGPGTRLLVL.

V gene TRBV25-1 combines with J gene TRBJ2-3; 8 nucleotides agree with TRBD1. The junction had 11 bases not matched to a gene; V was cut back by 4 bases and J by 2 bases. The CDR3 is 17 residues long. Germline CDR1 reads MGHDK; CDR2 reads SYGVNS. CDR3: CASSGIAGTGNTDTQYF. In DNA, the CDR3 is TGTGCCAGCAGTGGGATTGCCGGGACAGGTAACACAGATACGCAGTATTTT.

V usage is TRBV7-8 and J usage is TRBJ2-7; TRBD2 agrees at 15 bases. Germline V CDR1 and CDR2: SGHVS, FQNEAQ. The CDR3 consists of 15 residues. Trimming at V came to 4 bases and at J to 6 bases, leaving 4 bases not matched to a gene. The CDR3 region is CASSWTSGRAGEQYF. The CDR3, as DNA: TGTGCCAGCAGCTGGACTAGCGGGAGGGCGGGCGAGCAGTACTTC.

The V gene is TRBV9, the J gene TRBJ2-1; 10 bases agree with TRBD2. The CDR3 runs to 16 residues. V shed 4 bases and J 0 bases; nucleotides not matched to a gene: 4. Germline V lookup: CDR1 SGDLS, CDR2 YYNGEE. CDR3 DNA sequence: TGTGCCAGCAGCTATAGCGGGAGGCCCTCCTACAATGAGCAGTTCTTC. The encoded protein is CASSYSGRPSYNEQFF.

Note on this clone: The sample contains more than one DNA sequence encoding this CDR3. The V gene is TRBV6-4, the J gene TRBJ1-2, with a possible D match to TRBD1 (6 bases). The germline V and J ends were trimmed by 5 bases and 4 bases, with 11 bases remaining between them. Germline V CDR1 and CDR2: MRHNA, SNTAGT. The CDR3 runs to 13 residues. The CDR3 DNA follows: TGTGCCAGCAGTCCTGGGGGCAGCTATGGCTACACCTTC. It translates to CASSPGGSYGYTF.

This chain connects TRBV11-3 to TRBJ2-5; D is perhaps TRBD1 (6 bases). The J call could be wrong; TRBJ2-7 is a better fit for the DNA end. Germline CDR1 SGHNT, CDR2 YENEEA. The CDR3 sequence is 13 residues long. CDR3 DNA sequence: TGTGCCAGCAGCCGAACAGGGCTCTACGAGCAGTACTTC. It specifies CASSRTGLYEQYF.

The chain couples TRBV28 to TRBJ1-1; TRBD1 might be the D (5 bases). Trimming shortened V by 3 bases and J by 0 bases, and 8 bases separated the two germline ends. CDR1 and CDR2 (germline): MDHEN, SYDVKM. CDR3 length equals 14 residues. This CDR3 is CASSLRQLNTEAFF. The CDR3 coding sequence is TGTGCCAGCAGTTTGCGACAGTTGAACACTGAAGCTTTCTTT.

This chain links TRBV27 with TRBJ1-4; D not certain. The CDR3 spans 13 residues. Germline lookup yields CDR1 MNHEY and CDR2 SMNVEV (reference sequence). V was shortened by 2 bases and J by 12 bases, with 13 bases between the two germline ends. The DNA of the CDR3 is TGTGCCAGCAGTTTAGTTCCCCTTCGGGAACTGTTTTTT. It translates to CASSLVPLRELFF.

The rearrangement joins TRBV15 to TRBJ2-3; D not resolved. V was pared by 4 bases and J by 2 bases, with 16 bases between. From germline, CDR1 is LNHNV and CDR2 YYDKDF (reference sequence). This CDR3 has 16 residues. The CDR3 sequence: CATSTLLIGSTDTQYF. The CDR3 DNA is TGTGCCACCAGCACTCTTCTCATCGGTTCCACAGATACGCAGTATTTT.

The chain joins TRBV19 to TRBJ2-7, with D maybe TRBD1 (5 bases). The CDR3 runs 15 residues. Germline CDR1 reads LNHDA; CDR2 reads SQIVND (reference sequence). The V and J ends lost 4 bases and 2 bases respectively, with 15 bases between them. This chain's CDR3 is CASSTSPTVTYEQYF. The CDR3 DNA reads TGTGCCAGTAGTACATCCCCGACAGTCACCTACGAGCAGTACTTC.

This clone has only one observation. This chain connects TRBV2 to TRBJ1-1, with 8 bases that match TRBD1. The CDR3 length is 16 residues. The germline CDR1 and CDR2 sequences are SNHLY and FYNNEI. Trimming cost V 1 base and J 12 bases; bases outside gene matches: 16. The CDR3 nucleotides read TGTGCCAGCAGTGAAGGAGCAGGGGGCGCGTTAGATGGATCTTTCTTT. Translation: CASSEGAGGALDGSFF.

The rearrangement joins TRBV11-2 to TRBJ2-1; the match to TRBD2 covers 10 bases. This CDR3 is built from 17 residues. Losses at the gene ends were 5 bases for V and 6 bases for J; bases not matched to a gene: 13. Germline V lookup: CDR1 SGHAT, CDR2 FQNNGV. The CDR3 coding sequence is TGTGCCAGCAGCATGGGGCGTCGGTCTAGCGGGAGCAATGAGCAGTTCTTC. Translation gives CASSMGRRSSGSNEQFF.

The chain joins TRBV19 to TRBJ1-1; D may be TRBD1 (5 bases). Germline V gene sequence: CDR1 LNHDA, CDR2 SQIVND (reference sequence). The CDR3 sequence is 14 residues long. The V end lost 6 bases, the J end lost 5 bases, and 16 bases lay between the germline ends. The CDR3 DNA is TGTGCCAGTAGGGAAGGGGCTCCCGCTACTGAAGCTTTCTTT. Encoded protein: CASREGAPATEAFF.

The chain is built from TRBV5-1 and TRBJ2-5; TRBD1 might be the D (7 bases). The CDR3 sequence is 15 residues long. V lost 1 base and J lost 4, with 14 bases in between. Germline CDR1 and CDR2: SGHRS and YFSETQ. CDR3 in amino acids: CASSLRTQGGETQYF. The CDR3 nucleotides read TGCGCCAGCAGCTTGAGGACTCAGGGGGGAGAGACCCAGTACTTC.

CDR3 sequence (DNA): TGTGCCAGCAGCGTAGATAAGGGGGGGCTGGTAGATACGCAGTATTTT. Residues: CASSVDKGGLVDTQYF. The chain couples TRBV9 to TRBJ2-3; possible D gene TRBD2, 7 bases. Trimming cost V 0 bases and J 5 bases, with 16 bases left between them. CDR3 size: 16 residues. The V gene's germline CDR1 is SGDLS and CDR2 YYNGEE.

The CDR3 DNA reads as TGTGCCAGCAACCATGGAGTAGCGGGAGGGCCGGGCCATGAGCAGTTCTTC. This codes for CASNHGVAGGPGHEQFF. The V call is TRBV11-3, the J call TRBJ2-1; TRBD2 matches 11 bases. The length of the CDR3 is 17 residues. The germline gives CDR1 SGHNT, CDR2 YENEEA. V dropped 7 bases and J dropped 8; count of bases not matched to a gene: 16.

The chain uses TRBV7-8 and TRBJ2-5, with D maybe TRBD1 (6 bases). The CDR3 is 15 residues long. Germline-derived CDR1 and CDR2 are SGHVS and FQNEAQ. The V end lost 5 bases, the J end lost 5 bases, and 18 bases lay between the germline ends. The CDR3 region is CASSRSASRGETQYF. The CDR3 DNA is TGTGCCAGCAGCAGGAGCGCCTCGAGGGGGGAGACCCAGTACTTC.

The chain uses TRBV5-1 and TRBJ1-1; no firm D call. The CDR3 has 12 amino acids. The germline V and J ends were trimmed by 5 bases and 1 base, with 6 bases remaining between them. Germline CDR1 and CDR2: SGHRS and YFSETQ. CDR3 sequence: CASRQSNTEAFF. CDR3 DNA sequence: TGCGCCAGCAGACAGTCGAACACTGAAGCTTTCTTT.

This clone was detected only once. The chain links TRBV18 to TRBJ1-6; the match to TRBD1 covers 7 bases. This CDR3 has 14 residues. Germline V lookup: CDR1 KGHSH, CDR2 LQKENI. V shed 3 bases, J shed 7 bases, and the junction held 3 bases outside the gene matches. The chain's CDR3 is CASSPRDRNSPLHF. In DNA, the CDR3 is TGTGCCAGCTCACCCCGGGACAGAAATTCACCCCTCCACTTT.

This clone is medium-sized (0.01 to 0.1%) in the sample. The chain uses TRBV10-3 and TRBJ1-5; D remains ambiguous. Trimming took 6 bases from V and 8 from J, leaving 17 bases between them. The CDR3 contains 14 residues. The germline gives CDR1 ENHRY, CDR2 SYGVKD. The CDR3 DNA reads TGTGCCATCAGCCCCGGGAAGGCCGCGGAGCCCCAGCATTTT. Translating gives CAISPGKAAEPQHF.

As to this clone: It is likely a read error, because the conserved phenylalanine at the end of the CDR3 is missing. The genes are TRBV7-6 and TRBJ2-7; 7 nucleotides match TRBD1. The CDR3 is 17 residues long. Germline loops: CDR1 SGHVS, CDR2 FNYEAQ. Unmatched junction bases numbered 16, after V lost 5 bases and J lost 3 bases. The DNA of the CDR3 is TGTGCCAGCAGCCCGGGACAGAATAAGCCAACTGTCTACGAGCAGTACCTC. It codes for CASSPGQNKPTVYEQYL.

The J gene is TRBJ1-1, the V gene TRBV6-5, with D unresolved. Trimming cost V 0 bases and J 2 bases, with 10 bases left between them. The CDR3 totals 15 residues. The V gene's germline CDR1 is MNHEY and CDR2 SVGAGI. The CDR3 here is CASSYSRIPNTEAFF. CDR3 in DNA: TGTGCCAGCAGTTACTCGCGGATTCCTAACACTGAAGCTTTCTTT.

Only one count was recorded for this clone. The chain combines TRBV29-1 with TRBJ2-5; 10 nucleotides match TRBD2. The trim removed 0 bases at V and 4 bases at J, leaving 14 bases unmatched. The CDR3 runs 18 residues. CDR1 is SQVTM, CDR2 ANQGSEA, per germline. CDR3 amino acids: CSVEDAASGRALLETQYF. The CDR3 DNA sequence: TGCAGCGTTGAAGATGCGGCTAGCGGGAGAGCTTTGTTAGAGACCCAGTACTTC.

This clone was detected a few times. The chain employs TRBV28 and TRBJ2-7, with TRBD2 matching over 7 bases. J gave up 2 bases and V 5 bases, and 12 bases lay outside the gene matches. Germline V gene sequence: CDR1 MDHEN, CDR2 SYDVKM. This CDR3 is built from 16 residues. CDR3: CASSTLAEKGTYEQYF. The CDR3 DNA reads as TGTGCCAGCAGTACGCTAGCGGAGAAGGGGACCTACGAGCAGTACTTC.

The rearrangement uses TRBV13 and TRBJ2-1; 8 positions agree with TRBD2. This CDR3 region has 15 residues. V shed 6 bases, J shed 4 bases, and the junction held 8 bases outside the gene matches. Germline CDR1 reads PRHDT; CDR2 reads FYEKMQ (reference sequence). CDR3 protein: CASRPLGGGYNEQFF. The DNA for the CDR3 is TGTGCCAGCAGACCACTAGGCGGGGGGTACAATGAGCAGTTCTTC.

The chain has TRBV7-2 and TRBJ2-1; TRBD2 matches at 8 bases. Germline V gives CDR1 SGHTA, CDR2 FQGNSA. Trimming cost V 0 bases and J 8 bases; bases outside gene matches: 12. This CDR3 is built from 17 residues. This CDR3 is CASSLAHNGGAGYEQFF. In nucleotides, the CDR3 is TGTGCCAGCAGCTTAGCGCATAACGGGGGGGCAGGCTATGAGCAGTTCTTC.

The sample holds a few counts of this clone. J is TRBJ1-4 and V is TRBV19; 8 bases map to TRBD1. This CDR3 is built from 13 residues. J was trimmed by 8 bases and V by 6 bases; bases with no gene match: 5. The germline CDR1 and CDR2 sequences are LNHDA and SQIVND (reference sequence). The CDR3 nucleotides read TGTGCCAGTAGGACAGGGGAGGGGGAAAAACTGTTTTTT. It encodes CASRTGEGEKLFF.

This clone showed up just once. The CDR3 here is CASSLSRNEQFF. CDR3 nucleotides: TGTGCCAGCAGCTTATCTAGGAATGAGCAGTTCTTC. V is TRBV7-2 and J is TRBJ2-1; D remains ambiguous. Germline V gene sequence: CDR1 SGHTA, CDR2 FQGNSA. V gave up 2 bases and J gave up 7 bases, with 6 bases separating them. The CDR3 is 12 residues long. Variable domain in full (rest from reference TRBV7-2 and TRBJ2-1): GAGVSQSPSNKVTEKGKDVELRCDPISGHTALYWYRQSLGQGLEFLIYFQGNSAPDKSGLPSDRFSAERTGGSVSTLTIQRTQQEDSAVYLCASSLSRNEQFFGPGTRLTVL.

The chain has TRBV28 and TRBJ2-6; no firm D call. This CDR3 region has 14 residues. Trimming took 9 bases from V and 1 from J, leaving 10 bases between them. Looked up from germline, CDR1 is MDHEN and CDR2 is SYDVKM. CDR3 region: CASNRASGANVLTF. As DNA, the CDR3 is TGTGCCAGTAACCGTGCGTCTGGGGCCAACGTCCTGACTTTC.